The present entry profiles one TCR beta chain with its context. Its antigen is unknown. Base qualities are not provided; no much larger clone lies one nucleotide away. The listed sequencing device is Illumina HiSeq 2000. TCR beta chain libraries were generated through multiplex PCR amplification. High-throughput sequencing was used to analyze the amplified TCR beta chain products. The public reads were reanalyzed by TCRdb: fastp trimming at Q25, MiXCR alignment, in-frame beta chains only. Each entry is one CDR3 protein sequence, shown with its most common DNA and genes. Recorded for this sample are approximately 100,000 distinct CDR3 sequences; more than 25% of them occurred a single time. The top ten hold under 6% of the sample. These data originate in a study of breast tumors, draining lymph nodes, adjacent tissues (TCRdb year 2016). With regard to the full study: In breast cancer patients, the study compared the TCR beta repertoires of tumor, adjacent nontumor tissue and axillary lymph nodes. In human breast cancer, the study set out to evaluate how tumor, surrounding tissue and draining lymph node repertoires relate to one another and whether T cells may move between these sites.

Overall study results and their limits: A scenario in which most tumor T cells derive from the lymph node and then expand within tumor tissue was judged to be consistent with the data. T-cell repertoire diversity in tumors was found to be lower than in lymph nodes but higher than in nontumor tissue, and preferential V and J gene usage was observed. In luminal-like breast cancer, tumor and nontumor tissue repertoires resembled each other significantly more than in basal-like breast cancer. The conclusion that tumor T cells originate in lymph nodes was framed as consistent with a hypothesis rather than directly demonstrated.

Lymph node samples came from the axillary draining lymph nodes of breast cancer patients. The CDR1 and CDR2 encoded by the germline V gene (reference sequence) are LNHDA and SQIVND. Cut back by 8 bases and 0 bases, the V and J ends lie 20 bases apart. The CDR3 contains 17 residues, cysteine and phenylalanine counted. Only CDR3 DNA remains: 51 bases, in frame from the first base. Here the chain combines TRBV19 and TRBJ2-1; no D segment can be confidently identified. The source is a female donor with breast cancer. Some clones in this sample may be carry-over from other donors' samples. Specimen: axillary lymph node tissue. The nucleotide sequence reads TGTGCCAGTGGTAGCCCCAGAACACACAGCTCCTACAATGAGCAGTTCTTC. This yields the protein CASGSPRTHSSYNEQFF.